One and the same sample provided the 2 T cell receptor beta chains below, sequenced in a study of beta chain features in type 1 diabetes. The sequenced template was cDNA made from the entire isolated RNA. Using immunoSEQ multiplex PCR, the repertoire was profiled, and TCRdb retains in-frame clones only, with some absent. Counted here are fewer than 550,000 clones, approximately 10% occurring once; the ten biggest clones make up over 0.04%. The sequenced sample consisted of naive CD4+ T cells from blood. These receptors came from a woman aged 18-30 years in good health.

V usage is TRBV15 and J usage is TRBJ2-5, with 10 bases identical to TRBD2. From germline, CDR1 is LNHNV and CDR2 YYDKDF (reference sequence). The CDR3 is made up of 16 amino acids. V lost 1 base, J lost 4 bases, and 6 bases stayed unmatched. The CDR3 sequence is CATSRGSSGSRETQYF. CDR3 sequence (DNA): TGTGCCACCAGCAGAGGGTCTAGCGGGAGTCGAGAGACCCAGTACTTC. Supplemented by reference TRBV15 and TRBJ2-5, the full variable domain reads DAMVIQNPRYQVTQFGKPVTLSCSQTLNHNVMYWYQQKSSQAPKLLFHYYDKDFNNEADTPDNFQSRRPNTSFCFLDIRSPGLGDTAMYLCATSRGSSGSRETQYFGPGTRLLVL.

The gene calls are TRBV7-2 and TRBJ2-5; 14 nucleotides align to TRBD2. Per the germline V gene, CDR1 is SGHTA and CDR2 is FQGNSA. With 5 bases clipped from V and 1 base from J, the junction kept 9 bases outside the gene matches. The CDR3 is 18 residues long. CDR3 coding DNA: TGTGCCAGCAGCCTCCGGACTAGCGGGGGGCCTTTCCAAGAGACCCAGTACTTC. Translation: CASSLRTSGGPFQETQYF.